The present entry profiles one T cell receptor (beta chain) with its context. Other DNA sequences in the sample encode the same CDR3. With 60 Vbeta and 13 Jbeta primers, the PCR was carried out. The repertoire was sequenced with immunoSEQ multiplex PCR; TCRdb's copy has only in-frame clones and lacks some. The sample holds 150,000 to 200,000 clones; around 80% are singletons and the top ten take around 1%. This sample stems from a study of cytomegalovirus exposure and HLA in healthy donors. CDR1 is SGHAT and CDR2 is FQNNGV in the germline V gene. The length of the CDR3 is 14 residues. V was pared by 1 base and J by 0 bases, with 6 bases between.

The receptor comes from a woman aged 40 to 50 in good health and CMV-seronegative. The chain couples TRBV11-2 to TRBJ1-1; D unresolved. Sequenced material: PBMCs. The CDR3 nucleotides read TGTGCCAGCAGCTTAGGACAAATGAACACTGAAGCTTTCTTT. Translating it yields CASSLGQMNTEAFF.